This record concerns one T cell receptor (beta chain) sequence. Its antigen is not known. Single viable CD3+CD4+CD8-CD45RO+ cells were sorted as the memory CD4+ T cells. Total CD4+ T cells were enriched by CD4 positive selection. The sample comes from a study of memory CD4+ T cells and cytomegalovirus serostatus. Produced via immunoSEQ multiplex PCR; TCRdb's table is partial and in-frame only. This table has tens of thousands of clones, 82% appearing once. V dropped 1 base and J dropped 0 bases, with 7 bases sitting between them. The length of the CDR3 is 14 residues. The V gene's germline CDR1 is SGHTA and CDR2 FQGNSA. Study-wide results and caveats: About 40% of the roughly 160 known CMV-associated TCRbeta sequences appeared in CD4+ memory.

This TCR derives from an adult in good health and CMV-seronegative. Some clones in this sample may be carry-over from other donors' samples. The material sequenced was memory CD4+ T cells from blood. The rearrangement links TRBV7-2 to TRBJ2-7; D gene ambiguous. Written as DNA, the CDR3 is TGTGCCAGCAGCTTAGTGGCAGCCTCCTACGAGCAGTACTTC. This encodes CASSLVAASYEQYF.